Shown below are 25 T cell receptor beta chains from a single sample sequenced in a study of shared clonotypes between healthy human individuals (dated by TCRdb to 2018 to 2020). Library prep was done by the immunoSEQ multiplex PCR assay. In TCRdb, the immuneACCESS table is reduced to in-frame sequences with V and J assigned. These tables do not hold every clone; where another copy was compared, an unresolved V gene accounts for under half, and the others remain unexplained. This sample comprises about 1 million clones, under 80% of them detected only once. The ten largest account for about 1.5% of the sample. Sample: memory CD4+ T cells sorted from blood. The meaning of the sample's cell subset or site label: CD45RA-negative fraction. Every receptor here comes from a man aged 18-30 years in good health.

The chain is built from TRBV19 and TRBJ1-4; 7 nucleotides agree with TRBD1. The CDR3 has 15 residues. CDR1 is LNHDA, CDR2 SQIVND, per germline (reference sequence). J was trimmed by 8 bases and V by 4 bases; bases with no gene match: 10. The CDR3 nucleotides are TGTGCCAGTAGTACACGACAGGGTAATAACGAAAAACTGTTTTTT. Its translation is CASSTRQGNNEKLFF.

The chain carries TRBV7-2 and TRBJ2-5; 9 nucleotides match TRBD2. V was pared by 3 bases and J by 2 bases, with 10 bases of the junction left unmatched. The CDR3 extends over 17 amino acids. Germline loops: CDR1 SGHTA, CDR2 FQGNSA. The DNA of the CDR3 is TGTGCCAGCAGCTTCTACTCTAGCGGGATGCGACAAGAGACCCAGTACTTC. This encodes CASSFYSSGMRQETQYF.

The chain recombines TRBV7-9 with TRBJ1-3; 7 positions match TRBD1. Looked up from germline, CDR1 is SEHNR and CDR2 is FQNEAQ (reference sequence). Losses at the gene ends were 5 bases for V and 0 bases for J; bases not matched to a gene: 10. This CDR3 contains 17 residues. CDR3 nucleotides: TGTGCCAGCAGCCGAGGAGCAGGGGGAATCTCTGGAAACACCATATATTTT. This encodes CASSRGAGGISGNTIYF.

The gene calls are TRBV6-1 and TRBJ1-3; 7 nucleotides line up with TRBD1. The CDR3 sequence is 16 residues long. Germline CDR1 and CDR2: MNHNS and SASEGT. V dropped 2 bases and J dropped 1; count of bases not matched to a gene: 5. DNA for the CDR3: TGTGCCAGCAGTGAACGAGGGGGCGCGTCTGGAAACACCATATATTTT. It specifies CASSERGGASGNTIYF.

The chain couples TRBV6-6 to TRBJ1-2, with D perhaps TRBD1 (6 bases). Germline V CDR1 and CDR2: MNHNY, SVGAGI (reference sequence). V was trimmed by 7 bases and J by 0 bases, leaving 15 bases between them. There are 15 residues in the CDR3. Here the CDR3 reads CASTREGVANYGYTF. In DNA, the CDR3 is TGTGCCAGCACCAGGGAGGGGGTGGCTAACTATGGCTACACCTTC.

CDR3 residues: CATNGLQTSYNEQFF. The CDR3, as DNA: TGTGCCACCAACGGACTACAGACCTCCTACAATGAGCAGTTCTTC. The gene calls are TRBV15 and TRBJ2-1; weak D call: TRBD2 (6 bases). This CDR3 is built from 15 residues. Germline V lookup: CDR1 LNHNV, CDR2 YYDKDF (reference sequence). Trimming took off 7 bases at V and 0 bases at J, with 13 bases between the two ends.

The V and J genes are TRBV4-3 and TRBJ1-4; perhaps TRBD1 as D (5 bases). The ends were cut back, 2 bases at V and 5 bases at J, with 12 bases in the middle. Germline V lookup: CDR1 LGHNA, CDR2 YSLEER. CDR3 length equals 15 residues. CDR3 sequence: CASSQTGRLNEKLFF. The CDR3 nucleotides are TGCGCCAGCAGCCAAACAGGCCGGCTCAATGAAAAACTGTTTTTT.

The chain recombines TRBV15 with TRBJ1-2; D possibly corresponds to TRBD1 (5 bases). The CDR3 has 15 residues. Germline CDR1 is LNHNV and CDR2 is YYDKDF (reference sequence). The V gene lost 1 base and the J gene lost 5 bases, with 14 bases spanning the gap. CDR3 bases: TGTGCCACCAGCAGAGGACAGCCAACGAGGTATGGCTACACCTTC. This encodes CATSRGQPTRYGYTF. Based on the CDR3 plus reference TRBV15 and TRBJ1-2, the full variable domain is DAMVIQNPRYQVTQFGKPVTLSCSQTLNHNVMYWYQQKSSQAPKLLFHYYDKDFNNEADTPDNFQSRRPNTSFCFLDIRSPGLGDTAMYLCATSRGQPTRYGYTFGSGTRLTVV.

DNA of the CDR3: TGCGCCAGCAGTGAGTTAATCGGGACGGAGACCCAGTACTTC. Protein: CASSELIGTETQYF. The gene calls are TRBV10-2 and TRBJ2-5, with D perhaps matching TRBD1 or TRBD2 (5 bases each). V was pared by 1 base and J by 5 bases, with 11 bases between. The CDR3 length is 14 residues. CDR1 is WSHSY and CDR2 is SAAADI in the germline V gene.

This clone was detected a few times. The V gene is TRBV10-2, the J gene TRBJ2-7, with 9 bases identical to TRBD1. Germline-derived CDR1 and CDR2 are WSHSY and SAAADI. The CDR3 is 15 residues long. V was clipped by 4 bases and J by 0 bases; unmatched bases: 4. CDR3 DNA sequence: TGCGCCAGCAGTGTAGAGACAGGGGGCTCCTACGAGCAGTACTTC. Its translation is CASSVETGGSYEQYF.

The rearrangement links TRBV6-1 to TRBJ1-2; a possible D gene is TRBD1 (5 bases). Germline CDR1 reads MNHNS; CDR2 reads SASEGT. CDR3 size: 16 residues. V dropped 2 bases and J dropped 3 bases, with 16 bases sitting between them. This CDR3 reads CASSENAGMLDYGYTF. For the CDR3, the DNA is TGTGCCAGCAGTGAAAATGCAGGGATGCTCGACTATGGCTACACCTTC.

V gene TRBV7-2 combines with J gene TRBJ2-2; D tentatively reads TRBD1 or TRBD2 (5 bases each). CDR1 and CDR2 from the germline V gene are SGHTA and FQGNSA. The V end lost 3 bases, the J end lost 8 bases, and 16 bases lay between the germline ends. CDR3 length equals 15 residues. CDR3 DNA sequence: TGTGCCAGCAGCTTGGTTGAGGGGTCCACTGGGGAGCTGTTTTTT. This codes for CASSLVEGSTGELFF.

This sequence joins TRBV6-6 and TRBJ2-1; the match to TRBD2 covers 7 bases. With 0 bases clipped from V and 9 bases from J, the junction kept 5 bases outside the gene matches. Germline CDR1 and CDR2: MNHNY and SVGAGI (reference sequence). This CDR3 region has 14 residues. CDR3 sequence (DNA): TGTGCCAGCAGTTACTCGGGGGGGATCTCTGAGCAGTTCTTC. The encoded protein is CASSYSGGISEQFF.

On this clone: Other DNA sequences in this specimen translate into the identical CDR3. J is TRBJ2-5 and V is TRBV5-1; D perhaps matches TRBD2 (5 bases). This CDR3 is 15 amino acids long. Germline CDR1 reads SGHRS; CDR2 reads YFSETQ. V shed 0 bases and J shed 2 bases, with 11 bases lying between them. CDR3 sequence reads: CASSLGSGGQETQYF. Written as DNA, the CDR3 is TGCGCCAGCAGCTTGGGGAGCGGTGGGCAAGAGACCCAGTACTTC.

The gene calls are TRBV27 and TRBJ1-1, with D unresolved. CDR1 MNHEY and CDR2 SMNVEV come from the germline V gene (reference sequence). V lost 2 bases and J 1 base, leaving 11 bases between the germline ends. The CDR3 has 15 residues. The CDR3 DNA reads as TGTGCCAGCAGTTTAGGACTATTGGGGAACACTGAAGCTTTCTTT. Protein: CASSLGLLGNTEAFF.

The V call is TRBV19, the J call TRBJ1-4, with no clear D. CDR1 is LNHDA, CDR2 SQIVND, per germline (reference sequence). Trimming took off 7 bases at V and 5 bases at J, with 14 bases between the two ends. The CDR3 is 14 amino acids. CDR3 nucleotides: TGTGCCAGTACGACGGGGAGTTGGAATGAAAAACTGTTTTTT. It yields the protein CASTTGSWNEKLFF.

The V gene is TRBV2, the J gene TRBJ2-3; 9 positions match TRBD2. The CDR3 extends over 14 amino acids. Unmatched junction bases numbered 6, after V lost 7 bases and J lost 4 bases. Germline-derived CDR1 and CDR2 are SNHLY and FYNNEI. CDR3 region: CASTLRGGPDTQYF. The CDR3 DNA is TGTGCCAGCACGTTGCGGGGGGGCCCAGATACGCAGTATTTT.

The chain has TRBV18 and TRBJ1-1, with a possible D match to TRBD1 (5 bases). CDR1 and CDR2 (germline): KGHSH, LQKENI. This CDR3 spans 15 amino acids. V dropped 6 bases and J dropped 1 base, with 15 bases sitting between them. CDR3 in amino acids: CASSDSRGSNTEAFF. The DNA for the CDR3 is TGTGCCAGCTCTGACTCGAGGGGCTCGAACACTGAAGCTTTCTTT.

The chain combines TRBV5-6 with TRBJ2-7; 12 bases are shared with TRBD2. The germline V gene has CDR1 SGHDT and CDR2 YYEEEE. Trimming removed 4 bases from V and 4 bases from J; junction bases left unmatched: 6. This CDR3 is built from 15 residues. CDR3 protein: CASSARLAGVYEQYF. The DNA of the CDR3 is TGTGCCAGCAGCGCTCGACTAGCGGGAGTATACGAGCAGTACTTC.

The J gene is TRBJ2-5, the V gene TRBV5-6; unclear D gene. Per germline, CDR1 SGHDT and CDR2 YYEEEE. Trimming took 0 bases from V and 5 from J, leaving 11 bases between them. The CDR3 contains 14 residues. DNA for the CDR3: TGTGCCAGCAGCTTGGTTGATAGCCGCGAGACCCAGTACTTC. Its translation is CASSLVDSRETQYF.

The chain joins TRBV7-3 to TRBJ1-5, with D perhaps TRBD1 (5 bases). V gave up 2 bases and J gave up 6 bases, with 14 bases separating them. The CDR3 consists of 15 residues. Germline lookup yields CDR1 SGHTA and CDR2 FQGTGA. The CDR3 sequence: CASSLGPREGQPQHF. DNA for the CDR3: TGTGCCAGCAGCTTAGGGCCCAGGGAGGGTCAGCCCCAGCATTTT.

The rearrangement uses TRBV30 and TRBJ2-2; D is unresolved. The CDR3 spans 14 residues. Trimming stripped 4 bases from V and 2 bases from J, with 11 bases between. CDR1 and CDR2 from the germline V gene are GTSNPN and SVGIG (reference sequence). The CDR3 nucleotides are TGTGCCTGGATCCCCAGGCTAAACACCGGGGAGCTGTTTTTT. Amino acid sequence: CAWIPRLNTGELFF.

The rearrangement uses TRBV6-1 and TRBJ1-1; 8 bases fit TRBD1. V shed 11 bases, J shed 6 bases, and the junction held 8 bases outside the gene matches. The length of the CDR3 is 12 residues. From germline, CDR1 is MNHNS and CDR2 SASEGT. The CDR3 region has the DNA TGTGCCGAGGGCACGACAGGGGCTGAAGCTTTCTTT. Its protein product is CAEGTTGAEAFF.

The chain has TRBV5-4 and TRBJ1-3; 8 bases line up with TRBD1. This CDR3 contains 17 residues. Losses at the gene ends were 4 bases for V and 0 bases for J; bases not matched to a gene: 9. Germline CDR1 reads SGHNT; CDR2 reads YYREEE (reference sequence). The DNA for the CDR3 is TGTGCCAGCAGCCCGGCAGGGGGCCTTAGCTCTGGAAACACCATATATTTT. This gives the protein CASSPAGGLSSGNTIYF.

The rearrangement joins TRBV7-2 to TRBJ2-6; D is uncertain. CDR3 length: 15 amino acids. V dropped 5 bases and J dropped 0 bases, with 8 bases sitting between them. Germline V gene sequence: CDR1 SGHTA, CDR2 FQGNSA. The CDR3 DNA follows: TGTGCCAGCAGCCCGCTTCCCTCTGGGGCCAACGTCCTGACTTTC. As protein: CASSPLPSGANVLTF. The variable domain in full, with the rest retrieved from reference TRBV7-2 and TRBJ2-6, is GAGVSQSPSNKVTEKGKDVELRCDPISGHTALYWYRQSLGQGLEFLIYFQGNSAPDKSGLPSDRFSAERTGGSVSTLTIQRTQQEDSAVYLCASSPLPSGANVLTFGAGSRLTVL.